This TCR beta chain was profiled in a study of T-cell memory formation after mild COVID-19. Turning to this clonotype: No antigen is known for it.

General observations from the study: CD4/CD8 balance held among clones contracting day 15 to 85, and later expanders leaned CD4+. Contracting CD4+ clones sat mainly in CM and EM; CD8+ in EMRA.

This CDR3 comprises 16 residues. Germline loops: CDR1 DFQATT, CDR2 SNEGSKA (reference sequence). V was clipped by 0 bases and J by 0 bases; unmatched bases: 5. TCRalpha and TCRbeta libraries used 5'RACE with constant-segment primers and UMIs. TCRdb called the 5' RACE reads again in MiXCR, with one record for every CDR3 protein. The sample lists about 440,000 distinct CDR3 sequences, 20% occurring once. Sequences were obtained from PBMCs or a T cell subset sorted from them (not recorded which). The TCR was taken from an adult woman who had mild COVID-19 (a few samples of this study predate the infection). Cell type and time point are not known. The chain uses TRBV20-1 and TRBJ2-3, with 8 bases that match TRBD2. CDR3 protein: CSARDYQRGSTDTQYF. CDR3 nucleotides: TGCAGTGCTAGAGATTACCAGCGGGGGAGCACAGATACGCAGTATTTT.